The 12 T cell receptor beta chains listed next were all sequenced from one sample in a study of T cell changes during pregnancy in multiple sclerosis. Produced via immunoSEQ multiplex PCR; TCRdb's table is partial and in-frame only. The data contain 36,000 or so clones, around 92% of them singletons. Sequenced material: PBMCs (not recorded whether the cells were cultured). The source of these receptors is a female donor with multiple sclerosis, enrolled in a pregnancy study.

The chain has TRBV19 and TRBJ2-7, with TRBD2 matching 11 bases. The CDR3 extends over 15 amino acids. Germline V gene sequence: CDR1 LNHDA, CDR2 SQIVND (reference sequence). The V gene end was trimmed by 7 bases and the J gene end by 3 bases; junction bases not matched to a gene: 8. In nucleotides, the CDR3 is TGTGCCAGTACAATAACTAGCGGGAGCGGCTACGAGCAGTACTTC. It yields the protein CASTITSGSGYEQYF. Together with reference TRBV19 and TRBJ2-7, the CDR3 gives the full variable domain: DGGITQSPKYLFRKEGQNVTLSCEQNLNHDAMYWYRQDPGQGLRLIYYSQIVNDFQKGDIAEGYSVSREKKESFPLTVTSAQKNPTAFYLCASTITSGSGYEQYFGPGTRLTVT.

The rearrangement links TRBV28 to TRBJ2-2; no firm D call. CDR3 size: 15 residues. V lost 6 bases and J lost 2, with 13 bases in between. Germline V gene sequence: CDR1 MDHEN, CDR2 SYDVKM. DNA for the CDR3: TGTGCCAGCAGCCGTATAACCCGCAACACCGGGGAGCTGTTTTTT. As protein: CASSRITRNTGELFF.

The CDR3 is CASREEQINEQFF. For the CDR3, the DNA is TGTGCCAGTCGAGAGGAACAGATCAATGAGCAGTTCTTC. This chain joins TRBV19 and TRBJ2-1; D is undetermined. This CDR3 comprises 13 residues. Germline lookup yields CDR1 LNHDA and CDR2 SQIVND (reference sequence). The V and J ends lost 8 bases and 6 bases respectively, with 14 bases between them. The full variable domain, with the rest looked up from reference TRBV19 and TRBJ2-1, is DGGITQSPKYLFRKEGQNVTLSCEQNLNHDAMYWYRQDPGQGLRLIYYSQIVNDFQKGDIAEGYSVSREKKESFPLTVTSAQKNPTAFYLCASREEQINEQFFGPGTRLTVL.

V and J are TRBV18 and TRBJ2-3; a weak D match, TRBD1 (5 bases). Deletions cut 0 bases from V and 1 base from J, with 11 bases between. The CDR3 is made up of 16 amino acids. Germline lookup yields CDR1 KGHSH and CDR2 LQKENI. The CDR3 DNA follows: TGTGCCAGCTCACCACCAGGGGTATACGGCACAGATACGCAGTATTTT. Amino acids: CASSPPGVYGTDTQYF.

About this clone: Other nucleotide sequences in the sample specify the same CDR3. The chain employs TRBV7-9 and TRBJ2-2; D remains unclear. V lost 5 bases and J 3 bases, leaving 4 bases between the germline ends. CDR1 is SEHNR, CDR2 FQNEAQ, per germline (reference sequence). This CDR3 is built from 12 residues. In DNA, the CDR3 is TGTGCCAGCAGCCCGGACACCGGGGAGCTGTTTTTT. This encodes CASSPDTGELFF.

By share, this clone ranks as medium-sized. The chain carries TRBV6-1 and TRBJ2-7; TRBD2 matches 8 bases. This CDR3 comprises 15 residues. Per the germline V gene, CDR1 is MNHNS and CDR2 is SASEGT. The V gene end was trimmed by 1 base and the J gene end by 0 bases; junction bases not matched to a gene: 2. The CDR3 DNA follows: TGTGCCAGCAGTGAAGACACTAGCGGCTCCTACGAGCAGTACTTC. Its translation is CASSEDTSGSYEQYF.

The J gene is TRBJ1-2, the V gene TRBV6-1; a weak D match, TRBD1 (6 bases). V lost 6 bases and J lost 4, with 12 bases in between. The CDR3 spans 13 residues. In germline, CDR1 is MNHNS, CDR2 SASEGT. CDR3 amino acids: CASREGGGYGYTF. The CDR3 DNA reads TGTGCCAGCAGGGAGGGGGGCGGCTATGGCTACACCTTC.

The chain has TRBV7-9 and TRBJ2-7; D uncertain. CDR3 size: 13 residues. Germline loops: CDR1 SEHNR, CDR2 FQNEAQ (reference sequence). Deletions cut 1 base from V and 3 bases from J, with 7 bases between. The CDR3 DNA reads as TGTGCCAGCAGCTTAGAGGCTAACTACGAGCAGTACTTC. It encodes CASSLEANYEQYF.

In its sample, this clone was seen once. V and J are TRBV5-1 and TRBJ1-1; maybe TRBD1 (5 bases). Germline V gene data show CDR1 as SGHRS and CDR2 as YFSETQ. The V end was cut by 0 bases, the J end by 0 bases, with 9 bases between. CDR3 length: 15 residues. Here the CDR3 DNA reads TGCGCCAGCAGCTTGGGTCAGGGCGTGAACACTGAAGCTTTCTTT. Its translation is CASSLGQGVNTEAFF.

The rearrangement uses TRBV7-3 and TRBJ2-2, with a tentative D call TRBD1 (5 bases). The CDR3 has 17 amino acids. Trimming removed 0 bases from V and 3 bases from J, with 14 bases in between. Germline values: CDR1 SGHTA, CDR2 FQGTGA. The DNA for the CDR3 is TGTGCCAGCAGCTTAACGGGGTGGACACCCTACACCGGGGAGCTGTTTTTT. Translated, it gives CASSLTGWTPYTGELFF.

The V call is TRBV4-2, the J call TRBJ2-2, with 7 bases fitting TRBD1. The V gene's germline CDR1 is LGHNA and CDR2 YNFKEQ. The CDR3 sequence is 16 residues long. V dropped 1 base and J dropped 3; count of bases not matched to a gene: 5. CDR3 in DNA: TGTGCCAGCAGCCAAGTCAGGGGGATTGACACCGGGGAGCTGTTTTTT. Encoded protein: CASSQVRGIDTGELFF.

This clone has a single count. The chain is built from TRBV10-3 and TRBJ1-5; 9 bases are a match to TRBD1. This CDR3 has 19 residues. The junction had 15 bases not matched to a gene; V was cut back by 1 base and J by 5 bases. Germline V gene sequence: CDR1 ENHRY, CDR2 SYGVKD. The CDR3 region has the DNA TGTGCCATCAGTGAGTATCCCTTGGGACAGGGTGTTAACCATCAGCCCCAGCATTTT. Translation: CAISEYPLGQGVNHQPQHF.